A single sample gave rise to the 30 T cell receptor beta chains below, sequenced in a study of blood T cell repertoires in COVID-19. Only in-frame clones appear in the TCRdb table, and some are missing; sequencing was by immunoSEQ multiplex PCR. The profile covers 250,000 to 350,000 clones, with about 87% appearing a single time and less than 3% taken by the ten largest. The sequencing sample was made of PBMCs or T cells enriched from blood (not recorded which). These TCRs come from a woman aged 45-60 years who had recovered from COVID-19.

The rearrangement uses TRBV28 and TRBJ2-1, with 8 nucleotides matching TRBD2. The germline V gene encodes CDR1 MDHEN and CDR2 SYDVKM. The CDR3 loop spans 15 amino acids. The trim removed 5 bases at V and 8 bases at J, leaving 11 bases unmatched. The CDR3 is CASSPGGAGAHEQFF. DNA of the CDR3: TGTGCCAGCAGTCCCGGGGGAGCGGGAGCCCATGAGCAGTTCTTC.

This chain connects TRBV28 to TRBJ1-2; D is possibly TRBD1 (6 bases). Germline-derived CDR1 and CDR2 are MDHEN and SYDVKM. The CDR3 has 14 amino acids. V lost 3 bases to trimming and J lost 7 bases, with 15 bases between them. The CDR3 region has the DNA TGTGCCAGCAGTTTGACCCAGGGGTCGGGTGGCTACACCTTC. Amino acids: CASSLTQGSGGYTF.

The genes are TRBV2 and TRBJ2-7, with a possible D match to TRBD2 (6 bases). Trimming took 4 bases from V and 4 from J, leaving 14 bases between them. Germline CDR1 is SNHLY and CDR2 is FYNNEI. The CDR3 length is 14 residues. Here the CDR3 DNA reads TGTGCCAGCAGTGTCCGGGAGTTTACGTACGAGCAGTACTTC. This translates into CASSVREFTYEQYF. Looking up the rest from reference TRBV2 and TRBJ2-7 gives the full variable domain: EPEVTQTPSHQVTQMGQEVILRCVPISNHLYFYWYRQILGQKVEFLVSFYNNEISEKSEIFDDQFSVERPDGSNFTLKIRSTKLEDSAMYFCASSVREFTYEQYFGPGTRLTVT.

The CDR3 DNA sequence: TGTGCCAGCACCTTGTCGGACAGGGGAAACCAGCCCCAGCATTTT. Amino acids: CASTLSDRGNQPQHF. V and J are TRBV28 and TRBJ1-5; 9 bases line up with TRBD1. This CDR3 contains 15 residues. Looked up from germline, CDR1 is MDHEN and CDR2 is SYDVKM. J lost 7 bases, V lost 7 bases, and 11 bases had no gene match. Full variable domain (rest looked up from reference TRBV28 and TRBJ1-5): DVKVTQSSRYLVKRTGEKVFLECVQDMDHENMFWYRQDPGLGLRLIYFSYDVKMKEKGDIPEGYSVSREKKERFSLILESASTNQTSMYLCASTLSDRGNQPQHFGDGTRLSIL.

V is TRBV18 and J is TRBJ2-1; maybe TRBD2 (7 bases). Trimming cost V 8 bases and J 8 bases, with 22 bases left between them. The CDR3 sequence is 15 residues long. Germline V CDR1 and CDR2: KGHSH, LQKENI. CDR3: CASPPGAGAQDEQFF. CDR3 nucleotide sequence: TGTGCCAGCCCTCCGGGGGCGGGAGCTCAAGATGAGCAGTTCTTC.

In its sample, this clone was seen a few times. This rearrangement joins TRBV2 to TRBJ1-5; TRBD1 might be the D (5 bases). The CDR3 covers 15 residues. V was trimmed by 6 bases and J by 0 bases, leaving 12 bases between them. Germline lookup yields CDR1 SNHLY and CDR2 FYNNEI. The CDR3, as DNA: TGTGCCAGCAGGTGGCAGGGCAATAGCAATCAGCCCCAGCATTTT. Protein sequence: CASRWQGNSNQPQHF.

The chain is built from TRBV25-1 and TRBJ2-7, with D tentatively TRBD2 (5 bases). The CDR3 is made up of 13 amino acids. Germline loops: CDR1 MGHDK, CDR2 SYGVNS. V was shortened by 1 base and J by 3 bases, with 7 bases between the two germline ends. In DNA form, the CDR3 reads TGTGCCAGCAGTGAATTGGCGGGCTACGAGCAGTACTTC. Translated, it gives CASSELAGYEQYF.

The chain has TRBV4-1 and TRBJ2-3, with D possibly matching TRBD2 (5 bases). CDR3 size: 15 residues. With 0 bases removed from V and 3 bases from J, the gap between germline ends came to 10 bases. Germline V gives CDR1 MGHRA, CDR2 YSYEKL. CDR3 region: CASSQDGGQTDTQYF. CDR3 nucleotides: TGCGCCAGCAGCCAAGACGGCGGGCAAACAGATACGCAGTATTTT.

This chain connects TRBV3-1 (or the pseudogene TRBV3-2) to TRBJ2-5; TRBD2 matches at 9 bases. Germline values: CDR1 LGHDT, CDR2 YNNKEL (reference sequence). This CDR3 spans 16 amino acids. J gave up 1 base and V 7 bases, and 10 bases lay outside the gene matches. The CDR3 spells CASNIRGLAAQETQYF. The CDR3 coding sequence is TGTGCCAGCAACATTAGGGGACTAGCAGCCCAAGAGACCCAGTACTTC.

This chain links TRBV28 with TRBJ1-2; TRBD1 aligns across 9 bases. This CDR3 has 15 amino acids. The germline V gene encodes CDR1 MDHEN and CDR2 SYDVKM. The V and J ends lost 6 bases and 8 bases, in that order; junction bases with no gene match: 13. The CDR3 region is CASSRPGTGSAGYTF. As DNA, the CDR3 is TGTGCCAGCAGCCGACCGGGGACAGGGTCCGCGGGCTACACCTTC.

The rearrangement uses TRBV27 and TRBJ2-7, with 8 bases that match TRBD2. Germline CDR1 MNHEY, CDR2 SMNVEV (reference sequence). This CDR3 has 16 amino acids. V lost 8 bases, J lost 6 bases, and 18 bases stayed unmatched. The CDR3 region has the DNA TGTGCCAGCGGCCAAAATCCGGGACTAGGCTCGGGCGAGCAGTACTTC. Translated, it gives CASGQNPGLGSGEQYF.

In its sample, this clone was seen a few times. The V and J genes are TRBV3-1 (or the pseudogene TRBV3-2) and TRBJ2-2; D is ambiguous. Germline V gene sequence: CDR1 LGHDT, CDR2 YNNKEL (reference sequence). The CDR3 contains 12 residues. V dropped 2 bases and J dropped 6 bases, with 4 bases sitting between them. The CDR3 sequence: CASSQWPGELFF. The CDR3 DNA reads as TGTGCCAGCAGCCAATGGCCCGGGGAGCTGTTTTTT.

The chain carries TRBV7-8 and TRBJ1-2; TRBD1 matches 7 bases. The V gene's germline CDR1 is SGHVS and CDR2 FQNEAQ. Unmatched junction bases numbered 7, after V lost 5 bases and J lost 4 bases. The CDR3 is 14 residues long. CDR3 sequence reads: CASSRGDSPYGYTF. CDR3 bases: TGTGCCAGCAGCCGAGGGGACAGTCCCTATGGCTACACCTTC.

The gene calls are TRBV2 and TRBJ1-5; D gene unclear. Germline V gives CDR1 SNHLY, CDR2 FYNNEI. The germline V and J ends were trimmed by 3 bases and 0 bases, with 6 bases remaining between them. CDR3 length: 14 residues. Here the CDR3 reads CASSDFVSNQPQHF. CDR3 DNA: TGTGCCAGCAGTGACTTTGTTAGCAATCAGCCCCAGCATTTT.

With respect to this clone: The junction shows a germline mismatch at one end, possibly a read error. This rearrangement joins TRBV4-3 to TRBJ2-7; 9 nucleotides agree with TRBD2. CDR1 LGHNA and CDR2 YSLEER come from the germline V gene. This CDR3 is built from 16 residues. The CDR3 DNA follows: TGCGCCGGCAGCCAAAGTATGGCGGGAGGGGCCTACGAGCAGTACTTC. Amino acids: CAGSQSMAGGAYEQYF.

This chain joins TRBV5-6 and TRBJ1-6, with unresolved D. Germline V lookup: CDR1 SGHDT, CDR2 YYEEEE. The CDR3 sequence is 14 residues long. Trimming removed 2 bases at V and 10 bases at J, with 13 bases between. CDR3 sequence (DNA): TGTGCCAGCAGCTTCGTGGATAGAGGATCACCCCTCCACTTT. It encodes CASSFVDRGSPLHF.

The rearrangement joins TRBV9 to TRBJ2-1; 8 bases are a match to TRBD1. V lost 7 bases and J lost 0; bases outside the gene matches: 9. This CDR3 has 16 amino acids. Germline CDR1 and CDR2: SGDLS and YYNGEE. The CDR3 DNA follows: TGTGCCAGCGGCCCCACAGGACAGGGCTCCTACAATGAGCAGTTCTTC. It specifies CASGPTGQGSYNEQFF.

This clone was observed a handful of times. The chain is built from TRBV7-9 and TRBJ1-2; possibly TRBD1 for D (5 bases). This CDR3 is built from 14 residues. Germline V lookup: CDR1 SEHNR, CDR2 FQNEAQ (reference sequence). V gave up 2 bases and J gave up 3 bases, with 10 bases separating them. The CDR3 DNA follows: TGTGCCAGCAGCTTACAGGGTTCTGACTATGGCTACACCTTC. Its translation is CASSLQGSDYGYTF. The full variable domain, in which reference TRBV7-9 and TRBJ1-2 provide the parts outside the CDR3, is DTGVSQNPRHKITKRGQNVTFRCDPISEHNRLYWYRQTLGQGPEFLTYFQNEAQLEKSRLLSDRFSAERPKGSFSTLEIQRTEQGDSAMYLCASSLQGSDYGYTFGSGTRLTVV.

This CDR3 reads CASSPTGGKQFF. CDR3 sequence (DNA): TGTGCCAGCAGCCCCACAGGGGGTAAGCAGTTCTTC. The V call is TRBV7-9, the J call TRBJ2-1; 8 nucleotides align to TRBD1. Unmatched junction bases numbered 5, after V lost 5 bases and J lost 11 bases. In germline, CDR1 is SEHNR, CDR2 FQNEAQ (reference sequence). The CDR3 consists of 12 residues.

In regard to this clone: The germline gene is not matched at one end of the junction; a read error may be the cause. The chain links TRBV27 to TRBJ1-2, with D perhaps TRBD1 (5 bases). The germline V gene encodes CDR1 MNHEY and CDR2 SMNVEV (reference sequence). This CDR3 contains 11 residues. CDR3 in amino acids: CASRTGTVLIF. The DNA of the CDR3 is TGTGCCAGCAGGACCGGGACTGTACTAATCTTC.

The rearrangement links TRBV5-4 to TRBJ1-1; 7 bases match TRBD1. V shed 4 bases and J 3 bases; nucleotides not matched to a gene: 6. Germline CDR1 is SGHNT and CDR2 is YYREEE (reference sequence). The CDR3 runs 14 residues. CDR3 loop: CASSPRTGDTEAFF. CDR3 DNA sequence: TGTGCCAGCAGCCCAAGAACAGGGGACACTGAAGCTTTCTTT.

The V gene is TRBV6-5, the J gene TRBJ2-1; D not certain. CDR1 is MNHEY, CDR2 SVGAGI, per germline. Deletions cut 2 bases from V and 4 bases from J, with 6 bases between. The CDR3 covers 13 residues. CDR3 protein: CASSYGQYNEQFF. The CDR3 bases are TGTGCCAGCAGTTACGGGCAGTACAATGAGCAGTTCTTC.

CDR3 region: CSVERFGGTDTQYF. In DNA, the CDR3 is TGCAGCGTTGAAAGGTTCGGGGGCACAGATACGCAGTATTTT. The chain employs TRBV29-1 and TRBJ2-3, with a weak D call TRBD2 (5 bases). The length of the CDR3 is 14 residues. Trimming left V 2 bases short and J 1 base short, with 10 bases between. Germline V gives CDR1 SQVTM, CDR2 ANQGSEA.

The chain couples TRBV28 to TRBJ1-2, with D hard to call. Germline V gene sequence: CDR1 MDHEN, CDR2 SYDVKM. V was pared by 1 base and J by 4 bases, with 13 bases between. The CDR3 length is 15 residues. CDR3 bases: TGTGCCAGCAGTTTATCTGGCCTCCCATTCTATGGCTACACCTTC. This codes for CASSLSGLPFYGYTF.

The V and J genes are TRBV18 and TRBJ1-1; D is perhaps TRBD1 (6 bases). The V end was cut by 5 bases, the J end by 8 bases, with 12 bases between. The CDR3 has 12 amino acids. Germline values: CDR1 KGHSH, CDR2 LQKENI. The CDR3 sequence is CASSTSGTEAFF. In nucleotides, the CDR3 is TGTGCCAGCTCAACCTCCGGGACAGAAGCTTTCTTT.

This sequence joins TRBV7-9 and TRBJ1-4; the match to TRBD1 covers 7 bases. Trimming took 3 bases from V and 4 from J; bases not matched to a gene: 2. Germline CDR1 and CDR2: SEHNR and FQNEAQ (reference sequence). CDR3 length equals 14 residues. The CDR3 DNA sequence: TGTGCCAGCAGCTTGTACAGGGGTAATGAAAAACTGTTTTTT. The encoded protein is CASSLYRGNEKLFF.

The chain joins TRBV6-2 or TRBV6-3 to TRBJ2-7; 14 positions agree with TRBD2. The CDR3 covers 21 residues. CDR1 is MNHEY, CDR2 SVGEGT, per germline. Trimming cost V 4 bases and J 4 bases; bases outside gene matches: 21. The CDR3 region is CASSFPRTSGRPATGKYEQYF. For the CDR3, the DNA is TGTGCCAGCAGTTTCCCGAGGACTAGCGGGAGGCCCGCTACAGGAAAATACGAGCAGTACTTC.

This chain uses TRBV18 with TRBJ2-1; TRBD1 aligns across 9 bases. This CDR3 region has 17 residues. V shed 3 bases, J shed 1 base, and the junction held 7 bases outside the gene matches. The germline V gene encodes CDR1 KGHSH and CDR2 LQKENI. CDR3: CASSPLLQGASYNEQFF. The CDR3 nucleotides are TGTGCCAGCTCACCCTTACTACAGGGGGCTTCCTACAATGAGCAGTTCTTC. The variable domain in full, with the rest retrieved from reference TRBV18 and TRBJ2-1, is NAGVMQNPRHLVRRRGQEARLRCSPMKGHSHVYWYRQLPEEGLKFMVYLQKENIIDESGMPKERFSAEFPKEGPSILRIQQVVRGDSAAYFCASSPLLQGASYNEQFFGPGTRLTVL.

This chain joins TRBV2 and TRBJ2-2, with D possibly TRBD1 on 6 matching bases. Looked up from germline, CDR1 is SNHLY and CDR2 is FYNNEI. The ends were cut back, 1 base at V and 4 bases at J, with 10 bases in the middle. The CDR3 spans 15 residues. The CDR3 loop reads CASSEGTGLTGELFF. DNA for the CDR3: TGTGCCAGCAGTGAAGGCACAGGGCTCACCGGGGAGCTGTTTTTT.

V gene TRBV19 combines with J gene TRBJ2-2; 8 bases align to TRBD1. The germline V gene encodes CDR1 LNHDA and CDR2 SQIVND (reference sequence). This CDR3 has 15 amino acids. V lost 7 bases and J lost 5; bases outside the gene matches: 9. CDR3 region: CASTYQGAGTGELFF. For the CDR3, the DNA is TGTGCCAGTACTTATCAGGGGGCGGGAACCGGGGAGCTGTTTTTT.